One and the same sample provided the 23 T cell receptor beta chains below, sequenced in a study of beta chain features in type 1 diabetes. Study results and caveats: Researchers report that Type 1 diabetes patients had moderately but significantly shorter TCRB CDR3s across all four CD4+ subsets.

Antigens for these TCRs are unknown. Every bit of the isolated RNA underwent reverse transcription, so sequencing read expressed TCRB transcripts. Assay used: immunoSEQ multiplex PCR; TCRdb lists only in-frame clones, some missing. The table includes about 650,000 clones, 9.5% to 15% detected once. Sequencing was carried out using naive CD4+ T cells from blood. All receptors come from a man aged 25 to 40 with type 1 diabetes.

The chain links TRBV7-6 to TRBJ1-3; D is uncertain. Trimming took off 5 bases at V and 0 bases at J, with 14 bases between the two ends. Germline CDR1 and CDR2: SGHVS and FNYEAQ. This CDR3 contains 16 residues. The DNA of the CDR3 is TGTGCCAGCAGCCCCGGCACGGCGAGCTCTGGAAACACCATATATTTT. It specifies CASSPGTASSGNTIYF.

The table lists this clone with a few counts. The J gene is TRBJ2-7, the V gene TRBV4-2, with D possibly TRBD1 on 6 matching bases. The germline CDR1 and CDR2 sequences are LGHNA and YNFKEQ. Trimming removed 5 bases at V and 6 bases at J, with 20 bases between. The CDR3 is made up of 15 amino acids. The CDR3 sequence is CASSGRTAPSTEQYF. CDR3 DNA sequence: TGTGCCAGCAGCGGAAGGACAGCCCCTTCTACCGAGCAGTACTTC.

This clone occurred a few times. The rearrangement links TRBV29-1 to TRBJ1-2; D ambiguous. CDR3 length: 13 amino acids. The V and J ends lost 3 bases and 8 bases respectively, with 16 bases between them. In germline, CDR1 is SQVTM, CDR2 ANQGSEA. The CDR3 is CSVDPLGEGGYTF. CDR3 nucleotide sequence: TGCAGCGTTGATCCGCTCGGGGAAGGGGGCTACACCTTC. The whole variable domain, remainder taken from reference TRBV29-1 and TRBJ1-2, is SAVISQKPSRDICQRGTSLTIQCQVDSQVTMMFWYRQQPGQSLTLIATANQGSEATYESGFVIDKFPISRPNLTFSTLTVSNMSPEDSSIYLCSVDPLGEGGYTFGSGTRLTVV.

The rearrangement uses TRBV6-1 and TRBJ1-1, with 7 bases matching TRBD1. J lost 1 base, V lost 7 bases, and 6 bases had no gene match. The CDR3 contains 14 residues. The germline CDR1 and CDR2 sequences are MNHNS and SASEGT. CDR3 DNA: TGTGCCAGCAACATACAGGGGAGGAACACTGAAGCTTTCTTT. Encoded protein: CASNIQGRNTEAFF.

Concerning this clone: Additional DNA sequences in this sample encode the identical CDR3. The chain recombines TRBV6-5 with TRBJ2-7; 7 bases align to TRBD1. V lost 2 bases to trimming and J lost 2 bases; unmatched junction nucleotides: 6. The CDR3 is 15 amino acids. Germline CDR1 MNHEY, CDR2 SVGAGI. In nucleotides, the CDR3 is TGTGCCAGCAGTTACAGTGGGCAGGGGGCCTACGAGCAGTACTTC. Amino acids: CASSYSGQGAYEQYF.

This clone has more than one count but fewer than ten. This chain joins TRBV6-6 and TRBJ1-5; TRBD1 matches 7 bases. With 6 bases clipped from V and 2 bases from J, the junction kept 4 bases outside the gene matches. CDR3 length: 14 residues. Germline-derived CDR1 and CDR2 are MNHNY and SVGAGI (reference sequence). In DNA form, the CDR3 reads TGTGCCAGCAGAACTGACAGGGGCAATCAGCCCCAGCATTTT. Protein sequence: CASRTDRGNQPQHF.

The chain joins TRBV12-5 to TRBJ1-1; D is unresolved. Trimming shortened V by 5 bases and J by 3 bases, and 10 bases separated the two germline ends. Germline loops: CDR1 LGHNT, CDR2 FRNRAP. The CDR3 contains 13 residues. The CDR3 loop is CASGVREDTEAFF. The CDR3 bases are TGTGCTAGTGGTGTCCGGGAGGACACTGAAGCTTTCTTT.

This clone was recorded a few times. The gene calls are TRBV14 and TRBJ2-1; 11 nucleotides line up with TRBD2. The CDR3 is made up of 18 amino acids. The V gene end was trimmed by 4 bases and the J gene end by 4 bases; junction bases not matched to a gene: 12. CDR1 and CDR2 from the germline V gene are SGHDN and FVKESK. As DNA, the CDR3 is TGTGCCAGCAGCCCGATTAGCGGGGGGGCGATTCATTACAATGAGCAGTTCTTC. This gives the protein CASSPISGGAIHYNEQFF.

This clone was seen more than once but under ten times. The CDR3 region is CASIRDRVNQPQHF. CDR3 nucleotides: TGTGCCAGCATTCGGGACAGGGTCAATCAGCCCCAGCATTTT. J is TRBJ1-5 and V is TRBV2; 9 positions match TRBD1. CDR3 size: 14 residues. CDR1 is SNHLY, CDR2 FYNNEI, per germline. V was clipped by 7 bases and J by 3 bases; unmatched bases: 4.

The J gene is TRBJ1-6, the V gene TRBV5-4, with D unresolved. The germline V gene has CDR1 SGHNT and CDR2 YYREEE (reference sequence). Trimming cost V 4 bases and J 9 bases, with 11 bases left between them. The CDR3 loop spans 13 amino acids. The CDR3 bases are TGTGCCAGCAGCGGGCAGGAGACTTCACCCCTCCACTTT. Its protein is CASSGQETSPLHF.

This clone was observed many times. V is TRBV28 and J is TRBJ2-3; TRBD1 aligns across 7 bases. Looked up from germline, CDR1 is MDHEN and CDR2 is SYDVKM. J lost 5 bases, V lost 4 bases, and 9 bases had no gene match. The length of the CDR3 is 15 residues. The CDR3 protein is CASSSIQGVGDTQYF. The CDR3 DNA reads TGTGCCAGCAGTTCTATCCAGGGGGTGGGAGATACGCAGTATTTT. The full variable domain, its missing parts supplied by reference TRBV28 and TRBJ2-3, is DVKVTQSSRYLVKRTGEKVFLECVQDMDHENMFWYRQDPGLGLRLIYFSYDVKMKEKGDIPEGYSVSREKKERFSLILESASTNQTSMYLCASSSIQGVGDTQYFGPGTRLTVL.

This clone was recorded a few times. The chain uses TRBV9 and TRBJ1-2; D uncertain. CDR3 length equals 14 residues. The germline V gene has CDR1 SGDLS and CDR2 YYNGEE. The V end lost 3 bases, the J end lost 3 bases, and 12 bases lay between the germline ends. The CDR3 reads CASSAIPGYYGYTF. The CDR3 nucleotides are TGTGCCAGCAGCGCTATCCCGGGATACTATGGCTACACCTTC.

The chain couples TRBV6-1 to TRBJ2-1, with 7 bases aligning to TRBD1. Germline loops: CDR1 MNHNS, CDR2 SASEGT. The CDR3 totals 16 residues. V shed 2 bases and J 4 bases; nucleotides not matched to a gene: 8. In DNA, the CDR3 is TGTGCCAGCAGTGAAAGAGCCGGGACAGCTTACAATGAGCAGTTCTTC. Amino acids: CASSERAGTAYNEQFF.

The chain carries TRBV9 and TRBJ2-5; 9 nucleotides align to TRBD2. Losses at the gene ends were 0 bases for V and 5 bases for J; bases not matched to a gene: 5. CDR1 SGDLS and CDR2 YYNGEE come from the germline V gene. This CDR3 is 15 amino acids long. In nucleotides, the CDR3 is TGTGCCAGCAGCGTAGTGGGGACTAGCATGGAGACCCAGTACTTC. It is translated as CASSVVGTSMETQYF.

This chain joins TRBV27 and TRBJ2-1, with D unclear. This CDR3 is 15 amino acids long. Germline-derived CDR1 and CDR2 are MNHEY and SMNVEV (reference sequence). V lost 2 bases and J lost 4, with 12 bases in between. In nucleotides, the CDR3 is TGTGCCAGCAGTTTAGAAGGTCAGCCTTACAATGAGCAGTTCTTC. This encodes CASSLEGQPYNEQFF.

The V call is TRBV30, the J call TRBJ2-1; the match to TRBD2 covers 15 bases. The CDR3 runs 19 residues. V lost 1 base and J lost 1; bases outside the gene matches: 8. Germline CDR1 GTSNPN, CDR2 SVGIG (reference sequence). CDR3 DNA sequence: TGTGCCTGGAGTGGCCAGGGACTAGCGGGGGGAAGGTCCTACAATGAGCAGTTCTTC. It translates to CAWSGQGLAGGRSYNEQFF.

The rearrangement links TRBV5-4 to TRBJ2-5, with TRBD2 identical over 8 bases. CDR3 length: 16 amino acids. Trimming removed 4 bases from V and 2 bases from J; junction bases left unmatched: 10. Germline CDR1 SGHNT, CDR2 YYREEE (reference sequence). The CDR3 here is CASSPPRASGQETQYF. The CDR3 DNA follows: TGTGCCAGCAGCCCTCCTAGAGCTAGCGGGCAAGAGACCCAGTACTTC.

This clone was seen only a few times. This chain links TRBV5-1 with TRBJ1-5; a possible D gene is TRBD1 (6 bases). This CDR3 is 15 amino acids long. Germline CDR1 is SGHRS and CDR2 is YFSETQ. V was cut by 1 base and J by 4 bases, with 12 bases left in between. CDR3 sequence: CASSLTGASNQPQHF. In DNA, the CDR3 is TGCGCCAGCAGCTTGACGGGGGCTTCTAATCAGCCCCAGCATTTT.

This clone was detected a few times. The CDR3 DNA sequence: TGTGCCAGCAGCTTACAAGGGACAGGGGCGGATACGCAGTATTTT. Translating it yields CASSLQGTGADTQYF. The chain joins TRBV7-9 to TRBJ2-3; TRBD1 agrees at 10 bases. J gave up 6 bases and V 2 bases, and 5 bases lay outside the gene matches. This CDR3 comprises 15 residues. Germline lookup yields CDR1 SEHNR and CDR2 FQNEAQ (reference sequence).

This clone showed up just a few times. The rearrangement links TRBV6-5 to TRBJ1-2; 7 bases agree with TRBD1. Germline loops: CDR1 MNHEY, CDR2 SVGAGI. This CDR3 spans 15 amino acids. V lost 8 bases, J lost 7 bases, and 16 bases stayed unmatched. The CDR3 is CASGRGRIGIGGYTF. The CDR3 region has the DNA TGTGCCAGCGGAAGGGGGCGTATCGGGATAGGTGGCTACACCTTC.

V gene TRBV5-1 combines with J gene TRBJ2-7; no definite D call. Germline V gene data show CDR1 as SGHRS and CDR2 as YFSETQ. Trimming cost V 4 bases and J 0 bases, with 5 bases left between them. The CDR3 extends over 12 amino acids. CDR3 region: CASSITSYEQYF. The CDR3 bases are TGCGCCAGCAGCATAACCTCCTACGAGCAGTACTTC. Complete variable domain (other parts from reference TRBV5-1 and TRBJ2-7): KAGVTQTPRYLIKTRGQQVTLSCSPISGHRSVSWYQQTPGQGLQFLFEYFSETQRNKGNFPGRFSGRQFSNSRSEMNVSTLELGDSALYLCASSITSYEQYFGPGTRLTVT.

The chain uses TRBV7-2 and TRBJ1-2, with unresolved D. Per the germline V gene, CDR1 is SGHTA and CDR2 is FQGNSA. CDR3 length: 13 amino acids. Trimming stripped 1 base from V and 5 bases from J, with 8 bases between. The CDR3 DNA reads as TGTGCCAGCAGCTTAGTTGACGGGTATGGCTACACCTTC. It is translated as CASSLVDGYGYTF. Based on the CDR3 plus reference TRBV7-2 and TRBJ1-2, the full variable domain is GAGVSQSPSNKVTEKGKDVELRCDPISGHTALYWYRQSLGQGLEFLIYFQGNSAPDKSGLPSDRFSAERTGGSVSTLTIQRTQQEDSAVYLCASSLVDGYGYTFGSGTRLTVV.

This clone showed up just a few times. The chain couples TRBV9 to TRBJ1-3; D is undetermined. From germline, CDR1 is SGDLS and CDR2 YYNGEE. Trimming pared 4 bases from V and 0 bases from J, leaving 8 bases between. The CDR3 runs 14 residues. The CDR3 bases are TGTGCCAGCAGCCCTCTAAGCTCTGGAAACACCATATATTTT. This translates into CASSPLSSGNTIYF.